This T cell receptor (delta chain) stems from a study of γδ T cells in repeated Plasmodium falciparum infection. Gammadelta T cells were flow-sorted from PBMC into Vgamma9/Vdelta2+ and Vdelta2-negative populations for bulk analysis. This clone was found many times. TCRdb pairs this DNA with a much larger clone's protein that differs at residue 11, likely a read error; the protein shown was translated from the DNA. TCRdb redid clone calling on the multiplex PCR reads using CATT. Altogether tens of thousands of delta-chain clones are present, around 1.4% being singletons, with the ten largest covering under 10%. Germline V gene lookup returns CDR1 GEAIGNYY and CDR2 EKD. This CDR3 contains 18 residues. The germline V and J ends were trimmed by 0 bases and 0 bases, with 19 bases remaining between them.

This TCR was recovered from a pool of human donors (malaria-infected and uninfected, not separated). Sequences were obtained from gamma-delta T cells from blood. The chain is built from TRDV2 and TRDJ1; the D call may be TRDD2 or TRDD3 (5 bases each). DNA of the CDR3: TGTGCCTGTGACACCGTTCCTCTTCGGATATGGGACACCGATAAACTCATCTTT. This sequence encodes CACDTVPLRIWDTDKLIF.